This T cell receptor beta chain was captured in a study of blood T cell repertoires in COVID-19. At the level of the study: Spain, Italy and the United States supplied samples that represented acute and convalescent COVID-19. PBMCs, B-cell-depleted T cells, or T cells provided the cDNA or gDNA that made up the material.

Authors' analysis steps: From reference gene primer amplification, estimates of nucleated cell counts were derived. Only in-frame clones appear in the TCRdb table, and some are missing; sequencing was by immunoSEQ multiplex PCR. From that table come the V and J calls and clone size; the DNA was used to work out D and trimming. The sample includes a few hundred thousand clones, approximately 87% seen only once; the top ten take 6.5% to 9.5%. Germline lookup yields CDR1 LGHDT and CDR2 YNNKEL (reference sequence). This CDR3 has 15 residues. V gave up 0 bases and J gave up 5 bases, with 13 bases separating them.

The sequencing sample was made of peripheral blood. The clonotype was recovered from a woman aged 45-65 years who had recovered from COVID-19. V usage is TRBV3-1 (or the pseudogene TRBV3-2) and J usage is TRBJ2-5; a weak D match, TRBD2 (5 bases). The chain's CDR3 is CASSQDLSRRETQYF. The CDR3 coding sequence is TGTGCCAGCAGCCAAGATCTTTCCAGGAGGGAGACCCAGTACTTC.